This T cell receptor beta chain was documented in a study of neurological immune-mediated disorders. V gave up 1 base and J gave up 8 bases, with 6 bases separating them. The CDR3 totals 12 residues. With 10-nucleotide random UMIs included, cDNA was synthesized by 5'RACE. One entry per CDR3 protein results from TCRdb running MiXCR on the 5' RACE reads. The table shows 49,000 or so distinct CDR3 sequences, with 4% to 5.5% occurring only once. In its sample, this clonotype was seen many times. The chain carries TRBV12-3 or TRBV12-4 and TRBJ2-1; the D is unclear. Source material: PBMCs. The TCR comes from a woman aged 55-70 years with multiple sclerosis. This CDR3 reads CASSLVFHEQFF. The CDR3 coding sequence is TGTGCCAGCAGTTTAGTCTTCCATGAGCAGTTCTTC.